The source of this T cell receptor (beta chain) is a study of graft-versus-host responses after intestinal transplantation. Study in general: Anti-thymocyte globulin induction, then tacrolimus and steroids for approximately 3 years, went to all recipients.

Notes on this clone: Its target is not known.

The V gene's germline CDR1 is SGDLS and CDR2 YYNGEE. The V end lost 6 bases, the J end lost 1 base, and 9 bases lay between the germline ends. The CDR3 length is 13 residues. Libraries were prepared by immunoSEQ multiplex PCR; TCRdb keeps only in-frame clonotypes and omits some of them. The sample holds around 110,000 clones, 90% seen once. The receptor was derived from a human donor who received an intestinal transplant. The source was unstimulated CD4+ T cells sorted from spleen or lymph node cells, collected before intestinal transplant. This chain connects TRBV9 to TRBJ2-3; D remains unclear. CDR3 residues: CASTAEGTDTQYF. The CDR3 bases are TGTGCCAGCACAGCCGAGGGCACAGATACGCAGTATTTT.